This passage covers 19 T cell receptor beta chains from one sample sequenced in a study of shared clonotypes between healthy human individuals. Only in-frame clones appear in the TCRdb table, and some are missing; sequencing was by immunoSEQ multiplex PCR. Among about 2 million clones listed, approximately 95% were seen once. Terminally differentiated effector memory CD45RA+ cells were excluded from the naive CD8 cells, which were CD45RO-negative and positively selected for CCR7. The sample taken for sequencing was naive CD8+ T cells sorted from blood. Receptor source: a man between 18 and 35 years old in good health.

The chain links TRBV19 to TRBJ1-6; 7 bases align to TRBD1. With 6 bases clipped from V and 0 bases from J, the junction kept 11 bases outside the gene matches. This CDR3 spans 18 amino acids. Germline lookup yields CDR1 LNHDA and CDR2 SQIVND (reference sequence). In nucleotides, the CDR3 is TGTGCCAGTAGGACGCGGACAGGCTCCTTCTCCTATAATTCACCCCTCCACTTT. It codes for CASRTRTGSFSYNSPLHF.

The chain is built from TRBV7-4 and TRBJ1-6; D gene uncertain. This CDR3 has 15 residues. Germline values: CDR1 SGHVT, CDR2 SQSDAQ. The germline V and J ends were trimmed by 6 bases and 7 bases, with 16 bases remaining between them. CDR3 bases: TGTGCCAGCAGAACCCGGAGATCGGGAAATTCACCCCTCCACTTT. Residues: CASRTRRSGNSPLHF. The entire variable domain, with the rest obtained from reference TRBV7-4 and TRBJ1-6, is as follows: GAGVSQSPRYKVAKRGRDVALRCDSISGHVTLYWYRQTLGQGSEVLTYSQSDAQRDKSGRPSGRFSAERPERSVSTLKIQRTEQGDSAVYLCASRTRRSGNSPLHFGNGTRLTVT.

The rearrangement links TRBV5-6 to TRBJ2-3; 12 bases are a match to TRBD1. The germline V gene encodes CDR1 SGHDT and CDR2 YYEEEE. V was clipped by 1 base and J by 7 bases; unmatched bases: 7. The CDR3 spans 16 residues. The CDR3 DNA follows: TGTGCCAGCAGCTTGATTGGGACAGGGGGCGTGAATACGCAGTATTTT. Its protein is CASSLIGTGGVNTQYF.

The chain couples TRBV6-5 to TRBJ2-2; weak D call: TRBD2 (7 bases). Germline CDR1 MNHEY, CDR2 SVGAGI. Trimming pared 7 bases from V and 6 bases from J, leaving 18 bases between. CDR3 length equals 15 residues. The CDR3: CASNQGGEMAGELFF. The CDR3 region has the DNA TGTGCCAGCAATCAAGGGGGGGAGATGGCCGGGGAGCTGTTTTTT.

The chain employs TRBV30 and TRBJ1-3; D may be TRBD1 (5 bases). The CDR3 loop spans 14 amino acids. The V and J ends lost 2 bases and 3 bases respectively, with 11 bases between them. Germline CDR1 GTSNPN, CDR2 SVGIG (reference sequence). The CDR3 nucleotides are TGTGCCTGGAGTTATGGGGGTTTTGGAAACACCATATATTTT. Residues: CAWSYGGFGNTIYF.

Notes on this clone: The same CDR3 can be traced to other DNA sequences in this sample. V and J are TRBV6-5 and TRBJ1-5, with unresolved D. CDR1 is MNHEY and CDR2 is SVGAGI in the germline V gene. This CDR3 has 13 amino acids. V lost 0 bases, J lost 7 bases, and 7 bases lay in between. CDR3 sequence: CASSYSVGQPQHF. CDR3 sequence (DNA): TGTGCCAGCAGTTACTCCGTGGGGCAGCCCCAGCATTTT.

On this clone itself: Additional DNA sequences in this sample encode the identical CDR3. The chain links TRBV7-9 to TRBJ2-2, with 7 bases identical to TRBD2. Germline lookup yields CDR1 SEHNR and CDR2 FQNEAQ (reference sequence). The CDR3 contains 15 residues. J lost 1 base, V lost 5 bases, and 4 bases had no gene match. The CDR3 nucleotides read TGTGCCAGCAGCCTTCTAGCGGAGAACACCGGGGAGCTGTTTTTT. Residues: CASSLLAENTGELFF.

The genes are TRBV4-1 and TRBJ1-1; D possibly corresponds to TRBD1 (6 bases). This CDR3 region has 15 residues. V was shortened by 3 bases and J by 4 bases, with 15 bases between the two germline ends. Per germline, CDR1 MGHRA and CDR2 YSYEKL. The CDR3 spells CASSHQGGGGTEAFF. The CDR3, as DNA: TGCGCCAGCAGCCACCAAGGGGGAGGAGGCACTGAAGCTTTCTTT.

This chain uses TRBV5-4 with TRBJ2-3; D not certain. Between the trimmed V and J ends, which lost 2 bases and 2 bases, there was a span of 9 bases. Germline loops: CDR1 SGHNT, CDR2 YYREEE (reference sequence). The CDR3 runs 14 residues. The CDR3: CASSFLSTTDTQYF. Here the CDR3 DNA reads TGTGCCAGCAGCTTCCTCAGTACCACAGATACGCAGTATTTT.

This clone was seen only once. The chain links TRBV27 to TRBJ2-1, with 9 bases matching TRBD1. Germline-derived CDR1 and CDR2 are MNHEY and SMNVEV (reference sequence). The CDR3 runs 19 residues. With V trimmed by 8 bases and J by 6 bases, 23 bases remained unmatched. The CDR3 sequence is CASYWAYPPGTGKVNEQFF. CDR3 bases: TGTGCCAGCTATTGGGCTTATCCACCCGGGACAGGGAAGGTCAATGAGCAGTTCTTC.

The chain has TRBV6-1 and TRBJ2-1; D is unclear. This CDR3 is 14 amino acids long. Germline CDR1 is MNHNS and CDR2 is SASEGT. Trimming left V 1 base short and J 3 bases short, with 7 bases between. The CDR3: CASSEEWSYNEQFF. The CDR3, as DNA: TGTGCCAGCAGTGAAGAGTGGAGCTACAATGAGCAGTTCTTC.

This chain uses TRBV2 with TRBJ2-1, with TRBD1 matching 7 bases. The CDR3 is made up of 15 amino acids. The germline V gene has CDR1 SNHLY and CDR2 FYNNEI. With V trimmed by 1 base and J by 3 bases, 3 bases remained unmatched. The CDR3 region is CASSEVGTVYNEQFF. The CDR3 nucleotides read TGTGCCAGCAGTGAAGTGGGGACAGTCTACAATGAGCAGTTCTTC.

CDR3 amino acids: CASSSRVHEMYSGANVLTF. As DNA, the CDR3 is TGTGCCAGCAGCAGTAGGGTACACGAAATGTACTCTGGGGCCAACGTCCTGACTTTC. This rearrangement joins TRBV11-2 to TRBJ2-6; D remains unclear. Trimming shortened V by 5 bases and J by 0 bases, and 20 bases separated the two germline ends. CDR3 length: 19 amino acids. CDR1 is SGHAT and CDR2 is FQNNGV in the germline V gene.

In the case of this clone: The same CDR3 is also encoded by other DNA sequences in this sample. The V and J genes are TRBV6-1 and TRBJ1-2; 7 nucleotides match TRBD1. This CDR3 region has 15 residues. Germline V gives CDR1 MNHNS, CDR2 SASEGT. The V and J ends lost 1 base and 2 bases, in that order; junction bases with no gene match: 4. The CDR3 protein is CASSEGPGGNYGYTF. The CDR3 region has the DNA TGTGCCAGCAGTGAAGGACCAGGGGGGAACTATGGCTACACCTTC.

V is TRBV7-2 and J is TRBJ2-7, with D maybe TRBD1 (5 bases). Trimming removed 1 base at V and 6 bases at J, with 16 bases between. Germline-derived CDR1 and CDR2 are SGHTA and FQGNSA. CDR3 size: 15 residues. CDR3 bases: TGTGCCAGCAGCTTAGGTAGTCAGGGATTACGCGAGCAGTACTTC. Its protein is CASSLGSQGLREQYF.

The rearrangement uses TRBV27 and TRBJ2-7; tentative D call: TRBD2 (6 bases). Germline V gives CDR1 MNHEY, CDR2 SMNVEV (reference sequence). V gave up 4 bases and J gave up 5 bases, with 9 bases separating them. There are 12 residues in the CDR3. The CDR3 nucleotides read TGTGCCAGCAGTTATGCGGGGAACGAGCAGTACTTC. Amino acids: CASSYAGNEQYF.

This clone was seen just once. This chain joins TRBV10-2 and TRBJ2-2; D is uncertain. This CDR3 spans 12 amino acids. V was shortened by 0 bases and J by 7 bases, with 3 bases between the two germline ends. The germline CDR1 and CDR2 sequences are WSHSY and SAAADI. As DNA, the CDR3 is TGCGCCAGCAGTGAGTCCAACGGGGAGCTGTTTTTT. Translated, it gives CASSESNGELFF.

This clone has only one observation. The chain recombines TRBV6-5 with TRBJ2-3; D is uncertain. This CDR3 has 15 amino acids. CDR1 is MNHEY and CDR2 is SVGAGI in the germline V gene. V was cut by 0 bases and J by 2 bases, with 9 bases left in between. CDR3 DNA sequence: TGTGCCAGCAGTTACTCTCTCAGCCTCACAGATACGCAGTATTTT. Amino acids: CASSYSLSLTDTQYF.

A remark on this clone: Other nucleotide sequences in the sample specify the same CDR3. This chain connects TRBV5-1 to TRBJ2-7, with 7 positions matching TRBD2. The CDR3 is 15 amino acids. Germline V lookup: CDR1 SGHRS, CDR2 YFSETQ. After removal of 0 bases from V and 3 bases from J, the junction contained 6 bases not matched to a gene. The CDR3 reads CASSLESGGFYEQYF. DNA of the CDR3: TGCGCCAGCAGCTTGGAGTCGGGGGGATTCTACGAGCAGTACTTC.